This TCR beta chain was found in a study of T cell clones after liver transplantation (dated by TCRdb to between 2017 and 2020). Broadly, across the study: The samples were obtained from ITN030ST, a randomized trial that attempted immunosuppression withdrawal within 2 years after liver transplantation. Donor-reactive T cell clones were identified by TCRbeta sequencing after a pre-transplant mixed lymphocyte reaction and then tracked in post-transplant blood. Third party-reactive TCRbeta sequences from pre-transplant MLRs were also identified as an antigen-independent comparator for donor-reactive sequences. Of the eight recipients, a few were HCV-positive, while the remaining recipients had been transplanted for non-autoimmune, non-viral indications. Subjects received no induction therapy and standard immunosuppression until randomization at 12-24 months post-transplant. Tolerance was defined as complete immunosuppression withdrawal for at least one year with no rise in liver enzymes beyond twice the upper limit of normal. Blood samples were taken pre-transplant, pre-randomization before withdrawal, and post-randomization after full withdrawal or failed withdrawal. A cohort of 8 liver transplant recipients was studied, of whom 3 were classified as tolerant and 5 as non-tolerant. The paper as a whole reports these results and caveats: After accounting for repertoire turnover, donor-reactive detection was significantly reduced in 7 of 8 subjects for CD4 and 8 of 8 for CD8. Without allograft tissue specimens, donor-reactive T cells may have migrated into the graft rather than being deleted. Circulating donor-reactive CD4 TCRbeta sequences fell significantly post-transplant in 5 of 8 subjects, irrespective of tolerance or HCV status. In two subjects, low numbers of available donor cells limited the measurable donor-reactive repertoire. The conclusions were considered preliminary, being limited by small, heterogeneous patient numbers and non-standardized post-transplant time points. Donor-reactive sequences decreased more than third party-reactive sequences, which suggests partial antigen-specific deletion that was not related to withdrawal success.

On this clone itself: Its antigen is not yet known. Qualities for individual bases were not recorded, and no much larger clone is one base off.

Using immunoSEQ, frozen genomic DNA was subjected to high-throughput TCRbeta CDR3 sequencing, a process that included PCR amplification, mapping, bias correction and internal controls. In the original analysis: Productive rearrangements were kept, and unique TCRbeta sequences were defined by CDR3 nucleotide sequence plus V and J gene. A sequence counted as donor-reactive only if the sequence showed at least 5-fold expansion in CFSE-low cells compared with unstimulated pre-transplant cells and had a frequency of at least 0.01%. Minimum frequency thresholds were set for each subject based on the unstimulated sample with the lowest template count, ensuring at least 90% detection power. Jensen-Shannon divergence between the top 1000 TCRbeta sequences post- versus pre-transplant served as the measure of repertoire turnover. Changes in detection of donor-reactive sequences were assessed with two-sided Fisher's exact tests. TCRdb's version of the immuneACCESS table is confined to in-frame rearrangements and falls short of the full clone set. An unresolved V gene accounts for under half of the shortfall where checked; the remainder is of unknown origin. D and trimming were read from the DNA, whereas the V and J calls and clone size are those reported in that table. This sample is represented by tens of thousands of clones; 60% to 80% of them were singletons. The ten largest clones add up to roughly a tenth of the sample.

Thawed unstimulated PBMCs were stained for CD3, CD4 and CD8 and FACS-sorted into CD3+CD4+ and CD3+CD8+ populations. Randomization to immunosuppression withdrawal applied to every one of the 8 studied subjects. The Qiagen DNeasy Blood and Tissue Kit was used to isolate genomic DNA. The CDR3 holds 16 amino acids from the cysteine to the phenylalanine. CDR3 DNA is the only sequence kept; it has 48 bases, read in frame from the first base. Relative to germline, V is 5 bases shorter and J is 1 base shorter, with 17 bases between their ends. Based on the germline V gene, the CDR1 and CDR2 sequences are SGHAT and FQNNGV.

This chain joins TRBV11-2 to TRBJ1-1; the D segment could be TRBD1, given 5 matching bases. The clonotype was recovered from a human patient who received a liver transplant. Once a transplant has taken place, some T cells may be donor derived. The input for sequencing was CD4+ T cells from blood, taken at the 22-month timepoint. This receptor carries the CDR3 CASSDRWTTKNTEAFF. The bases read TGTGCCAGCAGCGACCGTTGGACAACCAAGAACACTGAAGCTTTCTTT.